This TCR beta chain was recovered during a study of T cell repertoires in cytomegalovirus infection. At the level of the study: Alongside well-studied HLA-B-restricted CMV epitopes, recently identified HLA-C-restricted CMV epitopes were also used. Public TCR beta signatures indicated both CMV infection and matching HLA type. Study-level findings and limits: Totalled public TCR beta family frequency picked out people who carried CMV plus the relevant HLA. HLA-C-restricted TCR beta clonotypes specific for CMV led the ex vivo response.

This clonotype was seen a few times. Its matching antigen is unknown. In TCRdb, the reads were re-called with MiXCR into one record per CDR3 protein. The table has approximately 990,000 distinct CDR3 sequences, roughly 30% seen once; the top ten hold roughly an eighth. J lost 2 bases, V lost 1 base, and 3 bases had no gene match. CDR1 is LNHDA, CDR2 SQIVND, per germline (reference sequence). CDR3 size: 15 residues. The sequence was obtained from a human donor in good health (CMV status not recorded). Some clones in this sample may be carry-over from other donors' samples. The chain links TRBV19 to TRBJ2-3; 7 positions match TRBD1. The sample was cultured CD8+ T cells from PBMCs, taken from culture after CMV antigen stimulation. CDR3 region: CASSIGQGFTDTQYF. In DNA form, the CDR3 reads TGTGCCAGTAGTATAGGACAGGGATTCACAGATACGCAGTATTTT. The full variable domain, completed using reference TRBV19 and TRBJ2-3, is DGGITQSPKYLFRKEGQNVTLSCEQNLNHDAMYWYRQDPGQGLRLIYYSQIVNDFQKGDIAEGYSVSREKKESFPLTVTSAQKNPTAFYLCASSIGQGFTDTQYFGPGTRLTVL.